This T cell receptor beta chain originates from a study of OX40 agonist ivuxolimab in advanced cancers. Describing the broader study: Ivuxolimab was an agonistic, fully human IgG2 monoclonal antibody directed against OX40 (CD134), a costimulatory receptor. Intravenous ivuxolimab was administered to patients every 2 weeks at six dose levels: 0.01, 0.1, 0.3, 1.5, 3 and 10 mg/kg. Of the 50 to 55 dose-escalation patients, hepatocellular carcinoma was present in approximately 20, melanoma in approximately 15, renal cell carcinoma in 9 and head and neck cancer in 9. In the dose-escalation cohort, around 80% of patients were male, and the mean age was roughly 56 years with a range of roughly 20 to 79. Patients were allowed to have had prior anti-PD-1, anti-PD-L1 or anti-CTLA-4 therapy, and approximately 41% of the dose-escalation patients had previously received checkpoint inhibitors. Partial responses occurred in three dose-escalation patients: two with cutaneous melanoma and one with hepatocellular carcinoma. Peripheral TCRbeta sequencing was intended to test whether TCR sequence diversity was altered and clonal T-cell expansion was caused by ivuxolimab. The paper describes the monotherapy dose-escalation part (N of about 47 patients) of the phase I trial of ivuxolimab.

This clone was seen once. Its antigen is not yet known. Per-base quality was not reported, and no clone a single base away is much larger than it. V and J are trimmed by 5 bases and 4 bases, and the gene matches miss 7 bases of the junction. The CDR3 has 15 amino acids, counting the end cysteine and phenylalanine. Here the CDR3 DNA is all that survives: 45 bases in frame from base 1. CDR1 and CDR2 were assigned from the germline V gene as SGHNT and YENEEA. For sequencing of the TCRbeta CDR3 region, genomic DNA was extracted from the sorted cells. The immunoSEQ Assay was used for sequencing of TCRbeta CDR3 regions. In its TCRdb copy, this immuneACCESS table keeps in-frame sequences only and misses some clones. Where compared with another copy, unresolved V genes explain less than half of these, and the others have no known cause. This sample gives about 10,000 clones in total; about 79% of them show up just once. Jointly, the top ten make up approximately 22% of the sample.

The trial excluded patients who had a history of autoimmune disease or were on systemic immunosuppression. Peripheral blood for TCR sequencing was collected from all dose cohorts at baseline, on cycle 4 day 1, and on cycle 7 day 1. Samples came from an open-label, multicenter, first-in-human phase I dose-escalation trial of ivuxolimab. Adults with locally advanced or metastatic melanoma, renal cell, hepatocellular, or head and neck squamous cell carcinoma were enrolled in the trial. Before TCR sequencing, CD4+ and CD8+ T cells were separately sorted from peripheral blood. Study-level results and caveats: The antigen specificity of the peripheral T cells that underwent clonal expansion was not determined. Low levels of normalized T-cell clonal expansion were also shown by some nonresponding patients. After ivuxolimab, more expanded clones were found on average in CD8+ T cells than in CD4+ T cells. In the 0.1-3.0 mg/kg groups, partial responders had among the lowest normalized peripheral clonal expansion, particularly in CD8+ T cells. Clonal expansion of both CD4+ and CD8+ blood T cells was observed from baseline to week 6 at doses 0.1 to 3.0 mg/kg.

The chain links TRBV11-3 with TRBJ2-5, with 10 middle bases fitting TRBD2. The sample in question was CD4+ or CD8+ T cells sorted from blood, obtained in a trial of the OX40 agonist ivuxolimab. This TCR derives from an adult with an advanced solid tumor such as melanoma, head and neck, liver or kidney cancer. This receptor carries the CDR3 CASSHGSGGAETQYF. The nucleotide sequence reads TGTGCCAGCAGCCATGGCAGCGGGGGGGCAGAGACCCAGTACTTC. Joined to the reference TRBV11-3 and TRBJ2-5 proteins, this CDR3 gives the full variable domain: EAGVVQSPRYKIIEKKQPVAFWCNPISGHNTLYWYLQNLGQGPELLIRYENEEAVDDSQLPKDRFSAERLKGVDSTLKIQPAELGDSAVYLCASSHGSGGAETQYFGPGTRLLVL.